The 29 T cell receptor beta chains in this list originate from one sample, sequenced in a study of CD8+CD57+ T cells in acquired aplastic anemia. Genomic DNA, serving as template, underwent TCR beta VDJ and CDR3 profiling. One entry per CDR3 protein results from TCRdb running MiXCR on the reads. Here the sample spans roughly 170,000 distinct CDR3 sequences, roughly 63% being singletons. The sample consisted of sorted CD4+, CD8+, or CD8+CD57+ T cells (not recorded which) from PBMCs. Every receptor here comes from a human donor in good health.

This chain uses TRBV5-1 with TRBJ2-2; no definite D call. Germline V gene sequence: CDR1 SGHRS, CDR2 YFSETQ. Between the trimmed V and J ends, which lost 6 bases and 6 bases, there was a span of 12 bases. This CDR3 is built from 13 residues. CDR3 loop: CASTAVRAGELFF. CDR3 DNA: TGCGCCAGCACCGCGGTTCGGGCCGGGGAGCTGTTTTTT.

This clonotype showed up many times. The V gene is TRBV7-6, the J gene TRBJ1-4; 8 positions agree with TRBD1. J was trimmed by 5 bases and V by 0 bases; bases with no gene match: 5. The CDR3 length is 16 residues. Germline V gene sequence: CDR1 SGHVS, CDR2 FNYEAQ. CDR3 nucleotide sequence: TGTGCCAGCAGCTTAGCCCTGACAGGGGTAAATGAAAAACTGTTTTTT. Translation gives CASSLALTGVNEKLFF.

CDR3 sequence reads: CASSPAGAWVDEQYF. CDR3 DNA: TGTGCCAGCAGCCCCGCGGGAGCATGGGTAGACGAGCAGTACTTC. V usage is TRBV7-2 and J usage is TRBJ2-7, with 7 nucleotides matching TRBD2. V lost 5 bases, J lost 5 bases, and 12 bases stayed unmatched. This CDR3 comprises 15 residues. The germline gives CDR1 SGHTA, CDR2 FQGNSA.

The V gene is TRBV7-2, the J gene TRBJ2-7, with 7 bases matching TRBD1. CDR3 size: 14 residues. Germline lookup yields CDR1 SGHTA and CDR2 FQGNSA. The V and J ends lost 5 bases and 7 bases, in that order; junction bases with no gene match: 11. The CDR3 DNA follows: TGTGCCAGCAGCCGGGAAGGGGGCGGACATGAGCAGTACTTC. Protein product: CASSREGGGHEQYF.

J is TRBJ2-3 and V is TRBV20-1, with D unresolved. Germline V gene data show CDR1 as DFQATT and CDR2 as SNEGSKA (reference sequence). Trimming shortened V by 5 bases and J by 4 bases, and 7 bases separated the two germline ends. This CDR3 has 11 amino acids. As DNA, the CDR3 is TGCAGTGCTGAATTCTCAGATACGCAGTATTTT. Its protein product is CSAEFSDTQYF.

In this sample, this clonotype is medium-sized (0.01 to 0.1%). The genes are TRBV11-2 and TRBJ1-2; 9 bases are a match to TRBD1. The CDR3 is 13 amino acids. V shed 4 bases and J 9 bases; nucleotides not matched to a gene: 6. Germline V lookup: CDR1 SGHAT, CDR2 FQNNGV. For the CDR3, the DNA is TGTGCCAGCAGCTCAGGGACAGGGAGTCGCTACACCTTC. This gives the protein CASSSGTGSRYTF.

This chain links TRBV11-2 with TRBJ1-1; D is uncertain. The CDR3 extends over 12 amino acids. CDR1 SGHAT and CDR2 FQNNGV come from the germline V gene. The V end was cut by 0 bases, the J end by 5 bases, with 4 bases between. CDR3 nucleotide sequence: TGTGCCAGCAGCTTAGAGAGGACTGAAGCTTTCTTT. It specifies CASSLERTEAFF.

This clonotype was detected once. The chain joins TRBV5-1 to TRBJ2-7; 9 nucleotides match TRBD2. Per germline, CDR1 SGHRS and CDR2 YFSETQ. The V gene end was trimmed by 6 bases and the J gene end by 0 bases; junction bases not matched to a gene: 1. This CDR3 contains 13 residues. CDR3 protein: CASTLAGSYEQYF. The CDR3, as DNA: TGCGCCAGCACACTAGCGGGCTCCTACGAGCAGTACTTC.

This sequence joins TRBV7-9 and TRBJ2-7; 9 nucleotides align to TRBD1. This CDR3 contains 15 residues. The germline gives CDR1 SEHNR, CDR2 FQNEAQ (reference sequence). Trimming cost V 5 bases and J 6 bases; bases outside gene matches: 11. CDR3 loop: CASSPPGTGTGEQYF. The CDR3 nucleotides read TGTGCCAGCAGCCCTCCGGGGACAGGGACGGGCGAGCAGTACTTC.

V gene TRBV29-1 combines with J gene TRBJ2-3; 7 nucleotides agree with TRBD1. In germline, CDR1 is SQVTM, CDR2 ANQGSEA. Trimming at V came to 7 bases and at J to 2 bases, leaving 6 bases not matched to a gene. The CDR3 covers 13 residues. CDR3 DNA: TGCAGCGGATCGACAGGGCCCACAGATACGCAGTATTTT. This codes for CSGSTGPTDTQYF.

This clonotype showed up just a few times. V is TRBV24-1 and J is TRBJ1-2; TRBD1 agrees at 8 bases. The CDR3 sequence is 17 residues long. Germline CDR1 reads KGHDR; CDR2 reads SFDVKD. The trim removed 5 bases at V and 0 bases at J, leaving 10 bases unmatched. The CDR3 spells CATSARGQELTNYGYTF. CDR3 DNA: TGTGCCACCAGTGCTAGGGGACAGGAGCTCACTAACTATGGCTACACCTTC.

The CDR3 reads CASSFYGQGDYGYTF. As DNA, the CDR3 is TGTGCCAGCAGCTTCTACGGACAGGGTGACTATGGCTACACCTTC. V gene TRBV5-8 combines with J gene TRBJ1-2; TRBD1 aligns across 8 bases. Trimming took 2 bases from V and 3 from J; bases not matched to a gene: 6. The CDR3 loop spans 15 amino acids. CDR1 and CDR2 from the germline V gene are SGHTS and YDEGEE.

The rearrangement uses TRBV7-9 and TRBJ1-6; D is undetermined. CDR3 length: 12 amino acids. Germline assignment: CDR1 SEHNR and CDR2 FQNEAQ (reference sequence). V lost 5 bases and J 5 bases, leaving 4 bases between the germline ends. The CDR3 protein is CASSKDNSPLHF. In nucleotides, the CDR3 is TGTGCCAGCAGCAAAGATAATTCACCCCTCCACTTT.

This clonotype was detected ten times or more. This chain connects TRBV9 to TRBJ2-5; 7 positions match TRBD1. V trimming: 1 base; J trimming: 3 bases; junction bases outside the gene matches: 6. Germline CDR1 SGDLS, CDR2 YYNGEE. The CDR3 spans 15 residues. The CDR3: CASSVSGTVEETQYF. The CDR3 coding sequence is TGTGCCAGCAGCGTATCCGGGACAGTGGAAGAGACCCAGTACTTC.

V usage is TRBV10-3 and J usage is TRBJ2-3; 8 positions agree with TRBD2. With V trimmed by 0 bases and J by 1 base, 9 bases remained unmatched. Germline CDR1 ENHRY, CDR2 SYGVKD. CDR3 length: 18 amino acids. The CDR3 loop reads CAISESLRSGGGTDTQYF. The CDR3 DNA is TGTGCCATCAGTGAGTCCCTAAGAAGCGGGGGAGGCACAGATACGCAGTATTTT.

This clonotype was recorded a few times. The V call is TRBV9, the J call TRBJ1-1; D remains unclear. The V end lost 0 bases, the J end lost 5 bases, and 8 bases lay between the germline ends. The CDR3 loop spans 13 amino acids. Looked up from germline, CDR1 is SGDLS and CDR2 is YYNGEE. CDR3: CASSVDSETEAFF. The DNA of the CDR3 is TGTGCCAGCAGCGTAGATTCGGAGACTGAAGCTTTCTTT.

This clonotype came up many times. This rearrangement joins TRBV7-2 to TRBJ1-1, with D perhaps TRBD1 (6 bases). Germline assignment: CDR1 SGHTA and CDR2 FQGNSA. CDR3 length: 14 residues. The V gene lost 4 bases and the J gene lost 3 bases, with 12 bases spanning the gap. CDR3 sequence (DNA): TGTGCCAGCAGCTCAGAGGGGGGATACACTGAAGCTTTCTTT. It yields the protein CASSSEGGYTEAFF.

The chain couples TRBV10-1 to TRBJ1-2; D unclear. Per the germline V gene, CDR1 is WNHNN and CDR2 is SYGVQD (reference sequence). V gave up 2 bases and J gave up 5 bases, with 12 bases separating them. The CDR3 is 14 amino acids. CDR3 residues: CASSERDLGYGYTF. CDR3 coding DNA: TGCGCCAGCAGTGAGCGAGATCTCGGTTATGGCTACACCTTC.

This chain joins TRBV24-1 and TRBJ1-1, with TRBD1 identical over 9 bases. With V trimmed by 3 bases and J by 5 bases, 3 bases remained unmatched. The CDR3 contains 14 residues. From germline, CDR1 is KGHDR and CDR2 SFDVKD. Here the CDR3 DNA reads TGTGCCACCAGTGATGGTGGGACAGGGACTGAAGCTTTCTTT. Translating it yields CATSDGGTGTEAFF.

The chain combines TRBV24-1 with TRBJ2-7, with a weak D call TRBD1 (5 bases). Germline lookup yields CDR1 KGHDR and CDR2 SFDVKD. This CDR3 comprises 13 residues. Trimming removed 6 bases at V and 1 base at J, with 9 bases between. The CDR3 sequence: CATSLGASYEQYF. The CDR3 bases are TGTGCCACCAGTCTAGGGGCATCCTACGAGCAGTACTTC.

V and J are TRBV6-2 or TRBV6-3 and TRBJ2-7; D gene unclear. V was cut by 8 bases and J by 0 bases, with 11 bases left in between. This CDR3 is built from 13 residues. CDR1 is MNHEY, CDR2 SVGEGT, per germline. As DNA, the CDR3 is TGTGCCAGCGGGGATTTTTCCTCCTACGAGCAGTACTTC. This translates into CASGDFSSYEQYF.

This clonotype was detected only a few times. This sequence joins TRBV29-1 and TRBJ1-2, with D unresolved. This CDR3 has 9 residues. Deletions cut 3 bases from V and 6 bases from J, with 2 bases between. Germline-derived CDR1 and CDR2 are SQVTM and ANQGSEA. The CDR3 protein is CSVDDGYTF. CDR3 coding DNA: TGCAGCGTTGACGATGGCTACACCTTC.

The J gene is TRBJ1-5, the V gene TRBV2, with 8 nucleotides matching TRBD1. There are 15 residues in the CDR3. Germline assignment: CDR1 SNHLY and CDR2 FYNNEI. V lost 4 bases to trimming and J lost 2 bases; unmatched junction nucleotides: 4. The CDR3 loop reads CASSAPTGGNQPQHF. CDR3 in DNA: TGTGCCAGCAGTGCACCGACAGGGGGCAATCAGCCCCAGCATTTT. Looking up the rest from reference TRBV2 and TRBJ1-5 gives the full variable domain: EPEVTQTPSHQVTQMGQEVILRCVPISNHLYFYWYRQILGQKVEFLVSFYNNEISEKSEIFDDQFSVERPDGSNFTLKIRSTKLEDSAMYFCASSAPTGGNQPQHFGDGTRLSIL.

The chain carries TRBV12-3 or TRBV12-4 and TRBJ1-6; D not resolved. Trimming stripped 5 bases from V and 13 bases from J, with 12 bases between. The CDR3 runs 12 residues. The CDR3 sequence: CASSAGSFPLHF. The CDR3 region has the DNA TGTGCCAGCAGTGCGGGTAGTTTTCCCCTCCACTTT.

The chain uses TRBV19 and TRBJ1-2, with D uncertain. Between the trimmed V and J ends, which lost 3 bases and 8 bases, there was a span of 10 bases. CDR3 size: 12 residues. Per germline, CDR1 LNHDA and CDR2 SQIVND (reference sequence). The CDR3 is CASSISFWGYTF. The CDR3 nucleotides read TGTGCCAGTAGTATCTCCTTCTGGGGCTACACCTTC.

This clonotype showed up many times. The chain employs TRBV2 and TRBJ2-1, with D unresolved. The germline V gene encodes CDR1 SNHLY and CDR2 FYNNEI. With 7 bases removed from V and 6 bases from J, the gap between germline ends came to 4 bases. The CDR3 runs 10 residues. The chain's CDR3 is CASTFNEQFF. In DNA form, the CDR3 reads TGTGCCAGCACCTTCAATGAGCAGTTCTTC.

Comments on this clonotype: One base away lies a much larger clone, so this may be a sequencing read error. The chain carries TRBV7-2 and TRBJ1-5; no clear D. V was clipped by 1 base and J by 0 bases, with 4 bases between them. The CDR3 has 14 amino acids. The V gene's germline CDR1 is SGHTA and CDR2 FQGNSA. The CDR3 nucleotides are TGTGCCAGCAGCTTAGTAAGTAGCAATCAGCCCCAGCATTTT. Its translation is CASSLVSSNQPQHF.

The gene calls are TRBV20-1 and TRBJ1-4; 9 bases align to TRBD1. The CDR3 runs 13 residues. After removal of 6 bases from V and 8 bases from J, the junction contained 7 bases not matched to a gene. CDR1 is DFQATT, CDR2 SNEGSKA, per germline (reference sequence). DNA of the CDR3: TGCAGTGCCAGGGACAGGGTTAGGGAAAAACTGTTTTTT. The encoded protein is CSARDRVREKLFF.

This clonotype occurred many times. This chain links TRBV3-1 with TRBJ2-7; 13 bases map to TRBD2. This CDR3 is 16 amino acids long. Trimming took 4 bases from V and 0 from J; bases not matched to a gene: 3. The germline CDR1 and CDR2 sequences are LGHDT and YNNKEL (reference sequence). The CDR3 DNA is TGTGCCAGCAGCCTGGGGACTAGCGGGAACTCCTACGAGCAGTACTTC. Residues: CASSLGTSGNSYEQYF.